The 12 T cell receptor beta chains in this list originate from one sample, sequenced in a study of T cells in Graves' hyperthyroidism and ophthalmopathy. Amplified TCR beta CDR3 regions derived from RNA transcripts. With the HTBI primer set, the TCR CDR3 went through a first round of RT-PCR. Via MiXCR, TCRdb re-called the multiplex PCR reads, giving one row per CDR3 protein. Here the sample spans around 800,000 distinct CDR3 sequences, roughly 40% being singletons. Input material: blood. Receptor source: a man younger than 35 with Graves' hyperthyroidism.

This clonotype has a count of ten or more. The CDR3, as DNA: TGTGCCATCAGTGAGCAGACAGGGGGAGAGAACACTGAAGCTTTCTTT. This sequence encodes CAISEQTGGENTEAFF. The chain employs TRBV10-3 and TRBJ1-1, with 9 bases aligning to TRBD1. Germline CDR1 reads ENHRY; CDR2 reads SYGVKD. The junction had 5 bases not matched to a gene; V was cut back by 2 bases and J by 1 base. The CDR3 loop spans 16 amino acids.

In this sample, this clonotype turned up a few times. This sequence joins TRBV20-1 and TRBJ1-1; the D is unclear. The V end was cut by 6 bases, the J end by 0 bases, with 11 bases between. The CDR3 has 13 amino acids. From germline, CDR1 is DFQATT and CDR2 SNEGSKA (reference sequence). CDR3 loop: CSAPVRMNTEAFF. The DNA for the CDR3 is TGCAGTGCCCCCGTTCGGATGAACACTGAAGCTTTCTTT.

As regards this clonotype: An end of the junction differs from the germline gene, which may be a read error. The rearrangement uses TRBV25-1 and TRBJ2-7; 10 bases fit TRBD1. Per the germline V gene, CDR1 is MGHDK and CDR2 is SYGVNS. This CDR3 comprises 18 residues. The CDR3 sequence: CASSASRDRGLRSCEQYF. As DNA, the CDR3 is TGTGCCAGCAGTGCGTCCCGGGACAGGGGCCTCCGGTCCTGCGAGCAGTACTTC.

J is TRBJ1-2 and V is TRBV7-9, with 8 bases matching TRBD1. Germline CDR1 SEHNR, CDR2 FQNEAQ (reference sequence). CDR3 length: 13 residues. V shed 4 bases, J shed 6 bases, and the junction held 4 bases outside the gene matches. The CDR3: CASSYDRGNGYTF. DNA of the CDR3: TGTGCCAGCAGCTATGACAGGGGCAATGGCTACACCTTC.

This clonotype was seen ten or more times. The chain's CDR3 is CSTWDGYEQYF. DNA of the CDR3: TGCAGCACTTGGGACGGCTACGAGCAGTACTTC. The chain carries TRBV29-1 and TRBJ2-7; D could derive from TRBD1 or TRBD2 (5 bases each). The germline gives CDR1 SQVTM, CDR2 ANQGSEA. V gave up 8 bases and J gave up 3 bases, with 11 bases separating them. The CDR3 sequence is 11 residues long.

The sample holds a few counts of this clonotype. The junction departs from the called germline gene at one end, perhaps through a read error. V gene TRBV14 combines with J gene TRBJ1-5, with D possibly matching TRBD1 (6 bases). The CDR3 consists of 15 residues. CDR1 is SGHDN and CDR2 is FVKESK in the germline V gene. For the CDR3, the DNA is TGCGCCAGCAGCCAGATAATGGGGGGCGGACAGCCCCAGCATTTT. It yields the protein CASSQIMGGGQPQHF.

This clonotype was observed many times. This rearrangement joins TRBV10-3 to TRBJ2-2; 9 nucleotides align to TRBD1. CDR1 and CDR2 (germline): ENHRY, SYGVKD. This CDR3 spans 15 amino acids. After removal of 7 bases from V and 3 bases from J, the junction contained 6 bases not matched to a gene. This CDR3 reads CAITGGQGYTGELFF. The CDR3 nucleotides are TGTGCCATCACCGGGGGACAGGGTTACACCGGGGAGCTGTTTTTT.

J is TRBJ2-2 and V is TRBV20-1; D remains ambiguous. The V gene's germline CDR1 is DFQATT and CDR2 SNEGSKA (reference sequence). V was pared by 5 bases and J by 1 base, with 8 bases between. CDR3 length: 13 residues. The CDR3 DNA reads TGCAGTGCTCATACATTGAACACCGGGGAGCTGTTTTTT. This sequence encodes CSAHTLNTGELFF.

This clonotype was observed many times. This chain joins TRBV13 and TRBJ2-7, with D perhaps matching TRBD2 (5 bases). Deletions cut 5 bases from V and 2 bases from J, with 10 bases between. This CDR3 region has 13 residues. In germline, CDR1 is PRHDT, CDR2 FYEKMQ (reference sequence). The CDR3: CASSPDGAYEQYF. Here the CDR3 DNA reads TGTGCCAGCAGCCCCGACGGGGCCTACGAGCAGTACTTC.

This chain connects TRBV15 to TRBJ1-5, with TRBD1 as a possible D gene (5 bases). This CDR3 is 15 amino acids long. In germline, CDR1 is LNHNV, CDR2 YYDKDF (reference sequence). The V end lost 5 bases, the J end lost 9 bases, and 20 bases lay between the germline ends. CDR3 loop: CATSSTRGLTGPQHF. The CDR3 region has the DNA TGTGCCACCAGCTCCACCCGGGGATTAACAGGGCCCCAGCATTTT.

The V and J genes are TRBV7-2 and TRBJ2-5; 7 bases align to TRBD2. This CDR3 contains 18 residues. V shed 1 base, J shed 7 bases, and the junction held 18 bases outside the gene matches. The germline V gene has CDR1 SGHTA and CDR2 FQGNSA. CDR3 protein: CASSLEQRDYRWVGTQYF. The CDR3 DNA sequence: TGTGCCAGCAGCTTAGAACAGCGGGACTACCGATGGGTGGGGACCCAGTACTTC. Based on the CDR3 plus reference TRBV7-2 and TRBJ2-5, the full variable domain is GAGVSQSPSNKVTEKGKDVELRCDPISGHTALYWYRQSLGQGLEFLIYFQGNSAPDKSGLPSDRFSAERTGGSVSTLTIQRTQQEDSAVYLCASSLEQRDYRWVGTQYFGPGTRLLVL.

The chain uses TRBV4-1 and TRBJ2-7; tentatively, D is TRBD1 (6 bases). CDR1 MGHRA and CDR2 YSYEKL come from the germline V gene. This CDR3 comprises 14 residues. Trimming pared 5 bases from V and 1 base from J, leaving 12 bases between. The CDR3: CASSGGTTSYEQYF. CDR3 in DNA: TGCGCCAGCAGCGGGGGCACCACTTCCTACGAGCAGTACTTC.